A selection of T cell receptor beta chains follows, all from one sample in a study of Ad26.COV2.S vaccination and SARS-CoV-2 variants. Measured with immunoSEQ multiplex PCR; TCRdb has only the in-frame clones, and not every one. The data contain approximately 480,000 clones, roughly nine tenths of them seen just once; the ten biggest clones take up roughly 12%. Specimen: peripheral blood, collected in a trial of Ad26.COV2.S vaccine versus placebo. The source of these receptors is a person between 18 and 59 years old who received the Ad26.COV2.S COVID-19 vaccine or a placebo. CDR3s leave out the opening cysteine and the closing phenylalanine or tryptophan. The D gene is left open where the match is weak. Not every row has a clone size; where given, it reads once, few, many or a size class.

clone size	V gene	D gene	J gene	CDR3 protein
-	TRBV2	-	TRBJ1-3	ASSVDTSYGNTIY
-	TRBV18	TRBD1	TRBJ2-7	ASSPNRDSIYEQY
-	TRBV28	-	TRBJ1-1	ASSSRTETRETF
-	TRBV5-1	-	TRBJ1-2	ASSSERDRRNYGYT
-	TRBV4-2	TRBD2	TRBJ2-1	ASSQAPRVSGSNPVGNEQF
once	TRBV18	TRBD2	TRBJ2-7	ASSPGTRGIYEQY
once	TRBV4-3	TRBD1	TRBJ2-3	ASSQGVQGARDTQY
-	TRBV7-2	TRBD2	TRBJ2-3	ASSLVGTSGTDTQY
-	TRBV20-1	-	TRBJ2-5	SASDPTAETQY
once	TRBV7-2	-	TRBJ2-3	ASSIRTTRGVDTQY
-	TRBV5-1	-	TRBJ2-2	ASSLLF
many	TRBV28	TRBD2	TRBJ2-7	ASSRLAGASEQY
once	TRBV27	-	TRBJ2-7	ASSYLPGRPSYEQY
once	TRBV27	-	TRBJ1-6	ASSTNSYSSYNSPLH
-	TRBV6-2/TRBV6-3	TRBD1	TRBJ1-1	ASSRTGGTEAF
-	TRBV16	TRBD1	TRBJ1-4	ASSQSEGQEKLF
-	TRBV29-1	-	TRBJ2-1	SVVLARAYNEQF
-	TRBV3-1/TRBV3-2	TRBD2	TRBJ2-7	ASSQEVGLAGVNEQY
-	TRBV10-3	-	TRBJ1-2	ATKVAGEAIA
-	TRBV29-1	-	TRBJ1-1	SVPGGSGTEAF
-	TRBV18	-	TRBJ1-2	ASSQTESWGYT
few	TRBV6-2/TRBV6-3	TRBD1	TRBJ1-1	ASRYRGGTEAF
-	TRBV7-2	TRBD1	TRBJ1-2	ASSSLTGAYGYT
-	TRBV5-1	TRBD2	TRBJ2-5	ASRGGTSGRNEETQY
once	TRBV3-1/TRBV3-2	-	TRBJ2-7	ASSQYRREQY
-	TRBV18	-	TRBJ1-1	ASSYRARMNTEAF
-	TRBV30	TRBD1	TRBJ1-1	AWRRGQGKWEAF
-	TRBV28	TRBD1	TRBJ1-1	ASSVLTGGTEAF
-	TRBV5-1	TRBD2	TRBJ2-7	ASSLAPTSGATYEQY
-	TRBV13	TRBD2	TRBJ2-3	ASSLTGTSGRASTDTQY
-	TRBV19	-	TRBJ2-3	ASSLGGALTDTQY
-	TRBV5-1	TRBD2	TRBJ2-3	ASATPGSGSNTDTQY
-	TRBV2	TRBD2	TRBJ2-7	ASSDRLAGGFEQY